Listed here is a single T cell receptor beta chain. No antigen is known for it. Primers: 60 Vbeta forward and 13 Jbeta reverse. Only in-frame clones appear in the TCRdb table, and some are missing; sequencing was by immunoSEQ multiplex PCR. The sample includes 85,000 to 90,000 clones, around 64% of them seen just once. The sample belongs to a study of cytomegalovirus exposure and HLA in healthy donors. Study-level results: A later analysis linked a missense DCLRE1C variant to TCR beta V- and J-gene trimming.

The sample consisted of PBMCs. The receptor was isolated from a young man in good health and CMV-seronegative.

The CDR3 nucleotides are TGTGCCAGCAGCCCATTAGCGGGAGATAGAGAGACCCAGTACTTC. Translating gives CASSPLAGDRETQYF. This rearrangement joins TRBV14 to TRBJ2-5; 9 bases map to TRBD2. The CDR3 is made up of 15 amino acids. After removal of 4 bases from V and 4 bases from J, the junction contained 7 bases not matched to a gene. Germline CDR1 and CDR2: SGHDN and FVKESK.